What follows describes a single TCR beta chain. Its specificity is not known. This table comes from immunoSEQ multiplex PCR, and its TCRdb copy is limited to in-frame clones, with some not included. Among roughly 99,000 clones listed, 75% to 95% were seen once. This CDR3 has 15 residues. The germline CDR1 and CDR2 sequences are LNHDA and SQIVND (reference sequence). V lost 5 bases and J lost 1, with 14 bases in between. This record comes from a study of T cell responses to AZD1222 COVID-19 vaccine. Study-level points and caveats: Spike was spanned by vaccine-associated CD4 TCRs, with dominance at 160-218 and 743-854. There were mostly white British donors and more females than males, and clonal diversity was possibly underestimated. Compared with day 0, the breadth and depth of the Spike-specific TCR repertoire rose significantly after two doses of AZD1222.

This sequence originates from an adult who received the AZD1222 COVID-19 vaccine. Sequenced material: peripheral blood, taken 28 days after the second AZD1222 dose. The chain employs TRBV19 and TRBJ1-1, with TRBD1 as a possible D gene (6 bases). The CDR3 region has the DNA TGTGCCAGTAGTTTCGCGGACAGAACGAACACTGAAGCTTTCTTT. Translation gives CASSFADRTNTEAFF.